What follows is one T cell receptor beta chain and its context. Its antigen is not identified. Around 100 mL of blood, on average, came from one heparinised draw per donor. Once sorted, every population was more than 98% pure. The sample is drawn from a study of beta chain features in type 1 diabetes. About the study: Investigators examined more than 90 million sorted cells across all samples. Study-level points and caveats: Naive, central memory and Treg TCRB repertoires seemed to resemble each other more closely in patients than they did in healthy donors. All four CD4+ subsets from Type 1 diabetes patients carried moderately but significantly shorter TCRB CDR3s.

All of the isolated RNA was reverse transcribed, so expressed TCRB transcripts were sequenced. Method: immunoSEQ multiplex PCR; TCRdb's copy keeps in-frame clones and lacks some. The sample records about 370,000 clones, 8.5% to 10% being singletons. This CDR3 is 17 amino acids long. The material sequenced was central memory CD4+ T cells from blood. The source of this sequence is a young man with type 1 diabetes. The V gene is TRBV21-1, the J gene TRBJ1-2. TRBV21-1 corresponds to a pseudogene. This CDR3 is CASSALLRGPPVWGYTF. The CDR3 DNA follows: TGTGCCAGCAGCGCGCTCCTGCGGGGCCCACCGGTCTGGGGCTACACCTTC.